The T cell receptor beta chain under discussion was sequenced for a study of blood T cell repertoires in COVID-19. Study-level background: Whether acute or convalescent, the COVID-19 samples came from the United States, Italy and Spain. In each case, the material was cDNA or gDNA derived from T cells, B-cell-depleted T cells, or PBMCs.

Original processing methods: Scientists estimated how many nucleated cells there were by amplifying reference gene primers. Method: immunoSEQ multiplex PCR; TCRdb's copy keeps in-frame clones and lacks some. From that table come the V and J calls and clone size; the DNA was used to work out D and trimming. The sample carries about 480,000 clones, about 88% recorded once. CDR1 and CDR2 (germline): LNHDA, SQIVND (reference sequence). V was trimmed by 7 bases and J by 0 bases, leaving 15 bases between them. The CDR3 spans 15 residues. Patients at the Seattle site were enrolled during active infection and followed longitudinally.

This clonotype was sampled from a young man with COVID-19, enrolled during active disease. The sample consisted of peripheral blood. This chain uses TRBV19 with TRBJ1-2; D is ambiguous. In DNA, the CDR3 is TGTGCCAGTAACAAACAGATGTTAGCTAACTATGGCTACACCTTC. It translates to CASNKQMLANYGYTF.